Listed below are T cell receptor beta chains from one sample, sequenced in a study of response to subunit inactivated influenza vaccine. MiXCR, run by TCRdb on the RT-PCR reads, gives a single entry per CDR3 protein. The sample holds about 540,000 distinct CDR3 sequences, approximately 22% seen once. The same data also went into a second study, on T cells expressing NK-cell markers.

The material sequenced was CD4+ T cells sorted from PBMCs, taken roughly 13 days after vaccination. These receptors came from a man in his fifties who received an inactivated influenza vaccine. The CDR3 runs from the conserved cysteine through the conserved F or W. Clone size is not always given. Where it is, it says once, few, many or a class for expanded clones.

J gene,clone size,V gene,CDR3 protein
TRBJ2-2,few,TRBV27,CASSHGGSGELFF
TRBJ1-4,.,TRBV7-2,CASSLSPTNEKLFF
TRBJ2-3,few,TRBV12-3/TRBV12-4,CASSFSRTDTQYF
TRBJ2-3,.,TRBV30,CAWSGGGYTQYF
TRBJ1-1,.,TRBV6-2/TRBV6-3,CASRRLNTEAFF
TRBJ2-5,.,TRBV18,CASSRGQAQETQYF
TRBJ2-2,.,TRBV20-1,CSARRTSGSGRTGELFF
TRBJ2-2,few,TRBV11-2,CASSLLLFGTANTGELFF
TRBJ2-1,.,TRBV5-1,CASSLRVDRTEQFF
TRBJ2-1,few,TRBV5-6,CASSLLGGTDNEQFF
TRBJ1-1,.,TRBV12-3/TRBV12-4,CASSLKGDTEAFF
TRBJ2-3,.,TRBV19,CASSVNSDTQYF
TRBJ2-5,many,TRBV7-3,CASSLMGQNIQETQYF
TRBJ2-4,.,TRBV29-1,CSVESLTARNIQYF
TRBJ2-7,many,TRBV29-1,CSVEFAGRPNPYEQYF
TRBJ1-1,many,TRBV29-1,CSVDWGSNTEAFF
TRBJ2-2,few,TRBV5-1,CASTPSGNTGELFF
TRBJ2-3,.,TRBV20-1,CSASLAGGKSSTDTQYF
TRBJ2-1,.,TRBV28,CASSALDNEQFF
TRBJ2-5,.,TRBV6-1,CASSEVPAETQYF
TRBJ2-1,few,TRBV20-1,CSARLTSGRNNEQFF
TRBJ2-3,.,TRBV11-2,CASSPPGSGDTQYF
TRBJ1-6,.,TRBV25-1,CASSVGVNNSPLHF
TRBJ1-4,few,TRBV12-3/TRBV12-4,CASSRDTGGEKLFF
TRBJ2-1,.,TRBV3-1,CASSLRVGRFGNEQFF
TRBJ2-1,.,TRBV27,CASQGRYNEQFF
TRBJ2-7,.,TRBV5-1,CASSLPVGEKSSYEQYF
TRBJ1-5,.,TRBV12-3/TRBV12-4,CASSTYGGNQPQHF
TRBJ2-7,.,TRBV6-2/TRBV6-3,CASSYSGLAMTYEQYF
TRBJ2-2,.,TRBV6-1,CAIGLAGVGTGELFF
TRBJ2-7,.,TRBV3-1,CASSPDGGGYEQYF